A selection of T cell receptor beta chains follows, all from one sample in a study of CD8+ T cells in alopecia areata. The repertoire was sequenced with immunoSEQ multiplex PCR; TCRdb's copy has only in-frame clones and lacks some. The table records about 100,000 clones, about 60% of them present only once. The sequenced sample was NKG2D-low CD8+ T cells sorted from blood. Receptor source: a human donor with alopecia areata. CDR3s include the opening cysteine and the closing phenylalanine or tryptophan. A D gene is named only where the DNA matches it firmly.

v_gene	j_gene	d_gene	CDR3aa
TRBV9	TRBJ2-5	-	CASSAQGPQETQYF
TRBV4-1	TRBJ2-6	-	CASSQEGPAGANVLTF
TRBV14	TRBJ2-7	TRBD2	CASSPGASGIVYEQYF
TRBV6-1	TRBJ2-3	-	CASSEFVTDTQYF
TRBV9	TRBJ1-2	-	CASSVAGGPGYTF
TRBV29-1	TRBJ2-5	-	CSVRGQTGEGETQYF
TRBV19	TRBJ2-1	-	CATSGTASYEQFF
TRBV7-9	TRBJ2-7	TRBD1	CASSGTGGNSYEQYF
TRBV13	TRBJ2-7	TRBD2	CASSLGLAGAYEQYF
TRBV29-1	TRBJ2-1	-	CSVVTANYNEQFF
TRBV19	TRBJ1-1	-	CASSITGNSAEAFF
TRBV6-6	TRBJ2-7	-	CASSSDLGEQYF
TRBV9	TRBJ2-7	TRBD2	CASSGLAGGREQYF
TRBV9	TRBJ2-3	-	CASSVGDTQYF
TRBV7-8	TRBJ2-3	-	CASSLVAVGDTQYF
TRBV6-1	TRBJ2-1	TRBD1	CASSKDREIYNEQFF
TRBV7-9	TRBJ2-6	-	CASSLTPGVGANVLTF
TRBV29-1	TRBJ1-1	TRBD1	CSVTGQGGEAFF
TRBV27	TRBJ2-3	-	CASSFGVIGTDTQYF
TRBV11-2	TRBJ2-5	TRBD2	CASSLGPFTSGISYETQYF
TRBV2	TRBJ2-2	-	CASVGFPGELFF
TRBV13	TRBJ1-2	TRBD1	CASSEGTARWGYTF